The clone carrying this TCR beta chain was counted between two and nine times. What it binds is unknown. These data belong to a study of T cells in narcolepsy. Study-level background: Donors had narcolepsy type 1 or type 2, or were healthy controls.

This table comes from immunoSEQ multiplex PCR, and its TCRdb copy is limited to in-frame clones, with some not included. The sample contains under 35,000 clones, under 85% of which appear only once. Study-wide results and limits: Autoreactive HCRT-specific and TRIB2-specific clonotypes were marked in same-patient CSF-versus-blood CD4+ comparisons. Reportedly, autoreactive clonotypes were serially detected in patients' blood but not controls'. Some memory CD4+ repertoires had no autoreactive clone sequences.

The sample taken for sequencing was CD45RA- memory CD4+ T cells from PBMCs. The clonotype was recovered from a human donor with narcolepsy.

CDR3 nucleotide sequence: TGTGCCAGCAGTGAAGGTGCTATCACCGGCAATCAGCCCCAGCATTTT. This codes for CASSEGAITGNQPQHF. J is TRBJ1-5 and V is TRBV2; D is unresolved. Germline V gene sequence: CDR1 SNHLY, CDR2 FYNNEI. Trimming took 1 base from V and 2 from J, leaving 12 bases between them. This CDR3 has 16 residues.